These T cell receptor beta chains were read from a single sample in a study of blood T cell repertoires in COVID-19. The table came from immunoSEQ multiplex PCR; TCRdb's copy has only in-frame clones and leaves some out. In the table there are some 320,000 clones, 90% of which are singletons. The sequenced sample was PBMCs or T cells enriched from blood (not recorded which). The receptor source for this set is a man aged 60-69 years who had recovered from COVID-19. The CDR3 runs from the conserved cysteine through the conserved F or W. A D gene is named only where the DNA matches it firmly. Clone size is stated in some rows and not others, as once, few, many or a class when expanded.

clone_size	j_call	d_call	v_call	cdr3_length	cdr3_nt	cdr3_aa
once	TRBJ2-7	TRBD2	TRBV6-1	17	TGTGCCAGCAGTGAACTTCAAGGACTAGCGGGAGTCGCCGAGCAGTACTTC	CASSELQGLAGVAEQYF
NA	TRBJ2-5	NA	TRBV5-6	14	TGTGCCAGCAGCTTTCGCGGCGGGGTTGAGACCCAGTACTTC	CASSFRGGVETQYF
NA	TRBJ1-3	NA	TRBV2	16	TGTGCCAGCAGTGAAGCGCGGCGGCACTCTGGAAACACCATATATTTT	CASSEARRHSGNTIYF
NA	TRBJ1-5	NA	TRBV18	12	TGTGCCAGCTCACCACCTGGAGGGCCCCAGCATTTT	CASSPPGGPQHF
few	TRBJ1-2	NA	TRBV7-2	14	TGTGCCAGCAGCCCCCTGGCGGGGCAGTATGGCTACACCTTC	CASSPLAGQYGYTF
few	TRBJ1-3	NA	TRBV28	16	TGTGCCAGCAGTGTACTTCGGGGGAACTCTGGAAACACCATATATTTT	CASSVLRGNSGNTIYF
NA	TRBJ2-7	NA	TRBV3-1/TRBV3-2	16	TGTGCCAGCAGCCAAGTATTAGTTAGGGGTCGGTACGAGCAGTACTTC	CASSQVLVRGRYEQYF
NA	TRBJ1-1	TRBD1	TRBV11-1	14	TGTGCCAGCAGCCAAAGACAGGGCGGCACTGAAGCTTTCTTT	CASSQRQGGTEAFF
NA	TRBJ2-1	TRBD1	TRBV18	14	TGTGCCAGCTCAACGGACAGGGGTCTAAGTGAGCAGTTCTTC	CASSTDRGLSEQFF
NA	TRBJ2-3	NA	TRBV6-2/TRBV6-3	15	TGTGCCAGCAGTGGATATAGCGCTAGCACAGATACGCAGTATTTT	CASSGYSASTDTQYF
NA	TRBJ1-2	TRBD1	TRBV19	15	TGTGCCAGTAGTACAGGACAGGGGTGGAACTATGGCTACACCTTC	CASSTGQGWNYGYTF
NA	TRBJ1-6	NA	TRBV27	16	TGTGCCAGCCAAATTACGGGTGGCTCCTATAATTCACCCCTCCACTTT	CASQITGGSYNSPLHF
NA	TRBJ2-5	NA	TRBV18	15	TGTGCCAGCTCACCTGCGGGACAGAGCCAAGAGACCCAGTACTTC	CASSPAGQSQETQYF
NA	TRBJ2-5	TRBD2	TRBV24-1	18	TGTGCCACCAGTGGTGCTGATCTAGCGGAGTTCGGCCAAGAGACCCAGTACTTC	CATSGADLAEFGQETQYF
NA	TRBJ2-7	NA	TRBV6-5	13	TGTGCCAGCACCGCGGGGTCGTCCTACGAGCAGTACTTC	CASTAGSSYEQYF
NA	TRBJ2-2	NA	TRBV27	15	TGTGCCACCGCCCGTAGACAGGAGTACACCGGGGAGCTGTTTTTT	CATARRQEYTGELFF
NA	TRBJ2-3	NA	TRBV24-1	14	TGTGCCACCAGTGATACGGACAAATCTGGGACGCAGTATTTT	CATSDTDKSGTQYF
NA	TRBJ1-4	TRBD1	TRBV6-5	15	TGTGCCACCGGGACAGGGGGCAGGACTAATGAAAAACTGTTTTTT	CATGTGGRTNEKLFF
NA	TRBJ1-3	NA	TRBV18	14	TGTGCCAGCTCTCCTCGGAGGGCTGTGGACACCATATATTTT	CASSPRRAVDTIYF
NA	TRBJ1-2	TRBD1	TRBV7-9	14	TGTGCCAGCAGTCACTCACAGGGGGCCGTTGGCTACACCTTC	CASSHSQGAVGYTF
NA	TRBJ1-1	NA	TRBV5-4	15	TGTGCCAGCAGCCCGACACAGGGCTCGAACACTGAAGCTTTCTTT	CASSPTQGSNTEAFF
NA	TRBJ1-2	NA	TRBV25-1	15	TGTGCCAGCAGTGGATCAAGGGGGTGGAACTATGGCTACACCTTC	CASSGSRGWNYGYTF
once	TRBJ2-1	TRBD1	TRBV18	17	TGTGCCAGCTCACCACTCCTCTCGACAGGGGTAGAGAATGAGCAGTTCTTC	CASSPLLSTGVENEQFF
NA	TRBJ1-1	NA	TRBV4-3	15	TGCGCCAGCAGCCAAGAACGGGGGGTAATCACTGAAGCTTTCTTT	CASSQERGVITEAFF
NA	TRBJ1-2	NA	TRBV5-1	12	TGCGCCAGCAGCTACCCGGGGGATGGCTACACCTTC	CASSYPGDGYTF
NA	TRBJ2-5	TRBD1	TRBV28	13	TGTGCCAGCAGTGGGGACAGAGGTGAGACCCAGTACTTC	CASSGDRGETQYF
NA	TRBJ2-3	TRBD1	TRBV6-6	16	TGTGCCAGCAGTTCTGGACAGGGGGCCAGGACAGATACGCAGTATTTT	CASSSGQGARTDTQYF
NA	TRBJ2-3	TRBD2	TRBV5-1	16	TGCGCCAGCAGCCCGGAGACTAGCGGGGGGGCAGATACGCAGTATTTT	CASSPETSGGADTQYF
NA	TRBJ2-1	TRBD2	TRBV9	15	TGTGCCAGCAGCGTGGTAGCGGGCCCAGGGAATGAGCAGTTCTTC	CASSVVAGPGNEQFF
NA	TRBJ2-1	NA	TRBV27	15	TGTGCCAGCAGCCCGAACCGACAGCCCTACAATGAGCAGTTCTTC	CASSPNRQPYNEQFF
NA	TRBJ2-1	TRBD2	TRBV7-2	15	TGTGCCAGCAGCCTAAGGTGGAGCGGGAGCTATGAGCAGTTCTTC	CASSLRWSGSYEQFF
NA	TRBJ2-7	TRBD2	TRBV11-2	15	TGTGCCAGCAGCGCGACTAGCGGGAATTACGTCGAGCAGTACTTC	CASSATSGNYVEQYF
once	TRBJ2-6	NA	TRBV9	18	TGTGCCAGCAGCGGAAAACCCCTACAGGGCTCTGGGGCCAACGTCCTGACTTTC	CASSGKPLQGSGANVLTF
NA	TRBJ1-2	TRBD1	TRBV7-9	15	TGTGCCAGCAGCTTGGGGACAGGGTTCGACTATGGCTACACCTTC	CASSLGTGFDYGYTF
NA	TRBJ2-2	TRBD1	TRBV18	15	TGTGCCAGCTCACAGGGACAGGGCTCCACCGGGGAGCTGTTTTTT	CASSQGQGSTGELFF
NA	TRBJ2-5	NA	TRBV11-3	13	TGTGCCAGCAGCTTAACCCCGGGGGAGACCCAGTACTTC	CASSLTPGETQYF
NA	TRBJ1-2	TRBD1	TRBV27	12	TGTGCCAGCCGGACAGGGGTCTATGGCTACACCTTC	CASRTGVYGYTF
NA	TRBJ2-7	TRBD2	TRBV2	16	TGTGCCAGCAGTTTCCCAACCAGCGGGACCTCCTACGAGCAGTACTTC	CASSFPTSGTSYEQYF
once	TRBJ1-5	NA	TRBV9	15	TGTGCCAGCAGCGTGGGTGGGCAGGGCTTTCAGCCCCAGCATTTT	CASSVGGQGFQPQHF